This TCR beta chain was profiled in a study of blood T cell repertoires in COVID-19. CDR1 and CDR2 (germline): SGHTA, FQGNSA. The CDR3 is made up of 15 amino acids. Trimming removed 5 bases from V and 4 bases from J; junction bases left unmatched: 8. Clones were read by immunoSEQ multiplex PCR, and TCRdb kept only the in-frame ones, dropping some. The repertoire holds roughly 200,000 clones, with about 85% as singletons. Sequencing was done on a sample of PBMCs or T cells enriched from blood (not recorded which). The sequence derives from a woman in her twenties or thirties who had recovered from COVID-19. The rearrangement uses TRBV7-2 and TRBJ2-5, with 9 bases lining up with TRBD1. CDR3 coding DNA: TGTGCCAGCAGCCGTCGGGGGGACAGGGCAGAGACCCAGTACTTC. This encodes CASSRRGDRAETQYF.